This T cell receptor beta chain was sequenced for a study of shared clonotypes between healthy human individuals. Study-wide points: Clonotype sharing among the donors was expected to vary with sequencing depth.

In the naive CD8 group, cells lacked CD45RO and were positively selected for CCR7, so terminally differentiated effector memory CD45RA+ cells were left out. With respect to this clone: Its antigen is as yet unknown.

Some clones are missing from TCRdb's copy, which holds only in-frame ones; the method was immunoSEQ multiplex PCR. This table holds nearly 600,000 clones, roughly 95% found once. Trimming took 1 base from V and 10 from J, leaving 10 bases between them. The CDR3 length is 12 residues. Germline values: CDR1 SEHNR, CDR2 FQNEAQ (reference sequence). The V call is TRBV7-9, the J call TRBJ1-1; the D is unclear. This receptor was obtained from a woman aged 25 to 39 in good health. The sequenced sample consisted of naive CD8+ T cells sorted from blood. CDR3 in amino acids: CASSLGGEGAFF. The CDR3 DNA follows: TGTGCCAGCAGCTTAGGCGGGGAAGGAGCTTTCTTT.